Below, 18 T cell receptor beta chains from the same sample are listed, as sequenced in a study of cytotoxic CD8 clonotypes in ibrutinib-treated CLL. Clones were sequenced by immunoSEQ multiplex PCR, and TCRdb holds only the in-frame ones, with some missing. In the table there are approximately 32,000 clones, approximately 70% of which are singletons. The source material was PBMCs, sampled before ibrutinib treatment. All receptors derive from a human donor with chronic lymphocytic leukemia.

J is TRBJ1-1 and V is TRBV11-3, with D perhaps TRBD1 (6 bases). The CDR3 length is 14 residues. Trimming cost V 3 bases and J 0 bases, with 8 bases left between them. CDR1 is SGHNT and CDR2 is YENEEA in the germline V gene. The CDR3 sequence: CASSFRGLNTEAFF. In DNA, the CDR3 is TGTGCCAGCAGCTTCAGGGGTTTGAACACTGAAGCTTTCTTT.

The rearrangement uses TRBV28 and TRBJ2-1, with 14 positions matching TRBD2. The CDR3 has 13 residues. Germline V lookup: CDR1 MDHEN, CDR2 SYDVKM. V shed 10 bases and J 9 bases; nucleotides not matched to a gene: 5. CDR3 sequence reads: CATAGLAGVEQFF. The CDR3 DNA reads TGTGCCACCGCGGGACTAGCGGGGGTTGAGCAGTTCTTC. The full variable domain, its missing parts supplied by reference TRBV28 and TRBJ2-1, is DVKVTQSSRYLVKRTGEKVFLECVQDMDHENMFWYRQDPGLGLRLIYFSYDVKMKEKGDIPEGYSVSREKKERFSLILESASTNQTSMYLCATAGLAGVEQFFGPGTRLTVL.

About this clone: The junction does not match germline at one end; this may be a read error. The J gene is TRBJ2-7, the V gene TRBV7-6; 8 nucleotides line up with TRBD2. The CDR3 is made up of 14 amino acids. CDR1 and CDR2 (germline): SGHVS, FNYEAQ. CDR3: CASSLAGGYYEQYF. CDR3 DNA sequence: TGTGCCAGCAGCCTAGCGGGCGGCTACTACGAGCAGTACTTC.

The chain combines TRBV27 with TRBJ2-1, with 7 bases identical to TRBD1. Looked up from germline, CDR1 is MNHEY and CDR2 is SMNVEV (reference sequence). V shed 6 bases and J 7 bases; nucleotides not matched to a gene: 12. The CDR3 spans 15 residues. The CDR3 DNA sequence: TGTGCCAGCAGAAACAGGGGCGAACCTAAGAATGAGCAGTTCTTC. This encodes CASRNRGEPKNEQFF.

The J gene is TRBJ2-3, the V gene TRBV11-3; D gene uncertain. The CDR3 length is 18 residues. The V end lost 0 bases, the J end lost 2 bases, and 18 bases lay between the germline ends. CDR1 is SGHNT, CDR2 YENEEA, per germline. In DNA form, the CDR3 reads TGTGCCAGCAGCTTAGATGTCACCGATTCGACCCACACAGATACGCAGTATTTT. Translating gives CASSLDVTDSTHTDTQYF.

This chain uses TRBV18 with TRBJ2-7, with D perhaps being TRBD1 or TRBD2 (5 bases each). This CDR3 spans 16 amino acids. Germline V gives CDR1 KGHSH, CDR2 LQKENI. Trimming shortened V by 4 bases and J by 3 bases, and 19 bases separated the two germline ends. CDR3 bases: TGTGCCAGCTCACTCCGATCGGGGACCGGAGTCTACGAGCAGTACTTC. The encoded protein is CASSLRSGTGVYEQYF.

The CDR3 DNA sequence: TGTGCCAGCAGGCTGACAGAAAAGAACTATGGCTACACCTTC. Translation: CASRLTEKNYGYTF. The V gene is TRBV7-3, the J gene TRBJ1-2; tentatively, D is TRBD1 (5 bases). Germline CDR1 and CDR2: SGHTA and FQGTGA. The CDR3 loop spans 14 amino acids. The V gene lost 6 bases and the J gene lost 2 bases, with 13 bases spanning the gap.

In this sample, this clone turned up once. This chain joins TRBV29-1 and TRBJ2-3, with 7 bases identical to TRBD1. CDR1 and CDR2 from the germline V gene are SQVTM and ANQGSEA. Losses at the gene ends were 6 bases for V and 0 bases for J; bases not matched to a gene: 9. There are 15 residues in the CDR3. The CDR3 is CSVSGDSRSTDTQYF. In DNA, the CDR3 is TGCAGCGTGAGTGGGGACAGCCGAAGCACAGATACGCAGTATTTT.

This chain connects TRBV7-2 to TRBJ1-2; perhaps TRBD1 as D (6 bases). V was pared by 1 base and J by 5 bases, with 11 bases between. This CDR3 is built from 14 residues. Germline CDR1 reads SGHTA; CDR2 reads FQGNSA. The CDR3 coding sequence is TGTGCCAGCAGCTTAGGGACAGACCTTTATGGCTACACCTTC. It translates to CASSLGTDLYGYTF.

The chain joins TRBV10-3 to TRBJ1-3; D is unresolved. The CDR3 consists of 16 residues. The germline CDR1 and CDR2 sequences are ENHRY and SYGVKD. V lost 7 bases and J lost 0, with 16 bases in between. Written as DNA, the CDR3 is TGTGCCATCATTCATACCAAAGAAACCTCTGGAAACACCATATATTTT. It translates to CAIIHTKETSGNTIYF.

The chain joins TRBV29-1 to TRBJ2-7; no firm D call. The germline CDR1 and CDR2 sequences are SQVTM and ANQGSEA. The V gene lost 7 bases and the J gene lost 2 bases, with 9 bases spanning the gap. There are 11 residues in the CDR3. The CDR3, as DNA: TGCAGCGGTAAGGTGGCCTACGAGCAGTACTTC. Translating gives CSGKVAYEQYF.

The sample holds a few counts of this clone. This chain connects TRBV30 to TRBJ2-7; TRBD2 might be the D (5 bases). The CDR3 runs 14 residues. Between the trimmed V and J ends, which lost 2 bases and 0 bases, there was a span of 11 bases. The germline gives CDR1 GTSNPN, CDR2 SVGIG (reference sequence). CDR3 protein: CAWSHGGSSYEQYF. CDR3 sequence (DNA): TGTGCCTGGAGTCACGGTGGGAGCTCCTACGAGCAGTACTTC. The entire variable domain, with the rest obtained from reference TRBV30 and TRBJ2-7, is as follows: SQTIHQWPATLVQPVGSPLSLECTVEGTSNPNLYWYRQAAGRGLQLLFYSVGIGQISSEVPQNLSASRPQDRQFILSSKKLLLSDSGFYLCAWSHGGSSYEQYFGPGTRLTVT.

In this sample, this clone turned up once. This sequence joins TRBV7-3 and TRBJ1-4; D call uncertain. The CDR3 extends over 12 amino acids. Germline lookup yields CDR1 SGHTA and CDR2 FQGTGA. Trimming shortened V by 5 bases and J by 11 bases, and 12 bases separated the two germline ends. The CDR3 spells CASSRSLQKLFF. The DNA for the CDR3 is TGTGCCAGCAGCCGAAGCCTGCAGAAACTGTTTTTT.

This chain joins TRBV27 and TRBJ2-3; 9 bases are shared with TRBD1. The CDR3 spans 13 residues. V trimming: 11 bases; J trimming: 1 base; junction bases outside the gene matches: 4. The V gene's germline CDR1 is MNHEY and CDR2 SMNVEV (reference sequence). CDR3 in amino acids: CAARDRGTDTQYF. The CDR3 DNA follows: TGTGCCGCCCGGGACAGGGGCACAGATACGCAGTATTTT.

This clone was seen only once. The rearrangement joins TRBV4-1 to TRBJ2-7, with TRBD2 as a possible D gene (7 bases). Germline V gives CDR1 MGHRA, CDR2 YSYEKL. With 4 bases removed from V and 2 bases from J, the gap between germline ends came to 18 bases. The CDR3 loop spans 16 amino acids. This chain's CDR3 is CASSPTRGAGAYEQYF. CDR3 bases: TGCGCCAGCAGCCCCACTCGGGGGGCGGGGGCCTACGAGCAGTACTTC.

By share, this clone counts as medium-sized. This rearrangement joins TRBV7-2 to TRBJ2-2; D is ambiguous. The CDR3 consists of 15 residues. Germline loops: CDR1 SGHTA, CDR2 FQGNSA. V was cut by 1 base and J by 5 bases, with 11 bases left in between. The CDR3 nucleotides read TGTGCCAGCAGCTTAGTACAGTCAGCAACCGGGGAGCTGTTTTTT. Translation gives CASSLVQSATGELFF. Full variable domain (rest looked up from reference TRBV7-2 and TRBJ2-2): GAGVSQSPSNKVTEKGKDVELRCDPISGHTALYWYRQSLGQGLEFLIYFQGNSAPDKSGLPSDRFSAERTGGSVSTLTIQRTQQEDSAVYLCASSLVQSATGELFFGEGSRLTVL.

This clone was seen a single time. This chain joins TRBV28 and TRBJ1-5, with 10 bases fitting TRBD1. The V gene's germline CDR1 is MDHEN and CDR2 SYDVKM. This CDR3 spans 15 amino acids. The ends lost 5 bases at V and 4 bases at J; junction bases unmatched: 5. The CDR3 protein is CASSEPGQGNQPQHF. As DNA, the CDR3 is TGTGCCAGCAGTGAACCGGGACAGGGGAATCAGCCCCAGCATTTT.

This sequence joins TRBV10-2 and TRBJ2-1; a possible D gene is TRBD1 (5 bases). Between the trimmed V and J ends, which lost 4 bases and 5 bases, there was a span of 18 bases. The CDR3 is 16 residues long. From germline, CDR1 is WSHSY and CDR2 SAAADI. CDR3 amino acids: CASSVVGRQGHNEQFF. The CDR3, as DNA: TGCGCCAGCAGTGTGGTAGGAAGGCAGGGCCACAATGAGCAGTTCTTC.